This T cell receptor beta chain stems from a study of shared clonotypes between healthy human individuals. Study-wide results and limits: Though the depth was large, rarefaction showed that sorted-subset sequencing was incomplete. Sharing of clonotypes among donors was expected to vary with sequencing depth.

Deep-level assay runs were performed. TCRdb's table, derived via immunoSEQ multiplex PCR, lists solely in-frame clones and lacks some. The table shows 2 million to 2.5 million clones, with 90% to 96% occurring only once. Trimming stripped 4 bases from V and 2 bases from J, with 10 bases between. Germline CDR1 PRHDT, CDR2 FYEKMQ (reference sequence). The CDR3 has 14 amino acids. A word on this clone: Its cognate antigen is unknown.

The sequence was obtained from a man aged 18-30 years in good health. This chain uses TRBV13 with TRBJ2-3; maybe TRBD2 (5 bases). Sequencing was done on a sample of naive CD4+ T cells sorted from blood. Subset noted: CD45RA+ positively selected. Written as DNA, the CDR3 is TGTGCCAGCAGCTGGACTTTAGTCACAGATACGCAGTATTTT. Its translation: CASSWTLVTDTQYF. Combining the CDR3 with reference TRBV13 and TRBJ2-3 gives the whole variable domain AAGVIQSPRHLIKEKRETATLKCYPIPRHDTVYWYQQGPGQDPQFLISFYEKMQSDKGSIPDRFSAQQFSDYHSELNMSSLELGDSALYFCASSWTLVTDTQYFGPGTRLTVL.